The sequence of this T cell receptor (beta chain) was determined in a study of CD8 T cells in ankylosing spondylitis. Notes on the study in general: Past studies reported some motif variants in reactive arthritis synovial fluid and blood.

As concerns this clonotype: Its antigen is currently unknown. A single base separates this from a much larger clone, so it may be a read error.

With molecular barcodes, quantitative 5'-RACE was used to make the TCR beta libraries. One entry per CDR3 protein results from TCRdb running MiXCR on the 5' RACE reads. The sample holds around 330,000 distinct CDR3 sequences, roughly 12% seen once. Germline CDR1 DFQATT, CDR2 SNEGSKA (reference sequence). V was shortened by 6 bases and J by 3 bases, with 15 bases between the two germline ends. The CDR3 has 14 residues. The rearrangement joins TRBV20-1 to TRBJ2-1; D is unclear. The sequenced material came from blood, either unsorted or a sorted T cell fraction (not recorded which). The clonotype comes from a female donor with ankylosing spondylitis or in good health (not recorded which). In nucleotides, the CDR3 is TGCAGTGCGAGGAGCTTATTGATCTACAATGAGCAGTTCTTC. It translates to CSARSLLIYNEQFF.